This paragraph reports one T cell receptor (beta chain). The antigen is unknown. These data originate in a study of T cell responses to AZD1222 COVID-19 vaccine. Study information: Pooling was applied to second doses at about 4 or about 12 weeks. General study findings and limits: Mapped onto spike, vaccine-associated CD4 TCRs spanned it and were dominant at 160-218 and 743-854. Just a handful of AZD1222 recipients tested seropositive at baseline. A reported finding is that nearly half of spike-specific TCRs target unmutated variant regions.

The V and J ends lost 6 bases and 7 bases, in that order; junction bases with no gene match: 9. The length of the CDR3 is 13 residues. CDR1 SGHRS and CDR2 YFSETQ come from the germline V gene. The assay was immunoSEQ multiplex PCR, and TCRdb's table has in-frame clones only and misses some. Counted here are roughly 260,000 clones, 93% occurring once; the ten biggest clones make up around 0.57%. The clonotype was recovered from an adult in good health. This chain connects TRBV5-1 to TRBJ2-7; 8 bases align to TRBD2. The sequences come from peripheral blood, collected on day 0 of AZD1222 vaccination. CDR3 nucleotides: TGCGCCAGCAACAGGGATGCGGGGGGAGAGCAGTACTTC. Its translation is CASNRDAGGEQYF.